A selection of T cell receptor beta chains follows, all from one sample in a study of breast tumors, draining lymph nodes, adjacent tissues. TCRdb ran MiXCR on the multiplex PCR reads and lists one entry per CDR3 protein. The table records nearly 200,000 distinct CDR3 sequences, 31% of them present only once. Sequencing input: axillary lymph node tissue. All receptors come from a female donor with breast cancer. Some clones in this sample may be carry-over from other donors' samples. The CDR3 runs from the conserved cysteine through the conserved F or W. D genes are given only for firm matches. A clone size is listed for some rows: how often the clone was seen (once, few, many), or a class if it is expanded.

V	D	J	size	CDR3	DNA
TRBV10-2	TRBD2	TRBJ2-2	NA	CASTGDYSTGELFF	TGCGCCAGCACCGGGGACTATTCTACCGGGGAGCTGTTTTTT
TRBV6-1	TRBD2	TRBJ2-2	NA	CASSALTSGGATGELFF	TGTGCCAGCAGTGCCCTAACCAGCGGGGGGGCCACCGGGGAGCTGTTTTTT
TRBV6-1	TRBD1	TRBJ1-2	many	CASSEGGQGARGYTF	TGTGCCAGCAGTGAAGGGGGACAGGGGGCGCGAGGCTACACCTTC
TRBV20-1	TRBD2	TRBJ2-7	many	CSANGGRGAATYEQYF	TGCAGTGCTAACGGGGGGCGGGGGGCGGCTACCTACGAGCAGTACTTC
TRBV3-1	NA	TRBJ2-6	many	CASSQVPRSGANVLTF	TGTGCCAGCAGCCAGGTGCCACGCTCTGGGGCCAACGTCCTGACTTTC
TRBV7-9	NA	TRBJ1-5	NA	CASSLSDGAGPQHF	TGTGCCAGCAGCTTATCCGACGGAGCTGGTCCCCAGCATTTT
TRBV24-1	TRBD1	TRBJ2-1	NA	CATSDPGQGSYSEQFF	TGTGCCACCAGTGATCCCGGACAGGGGTCCTACAGTGAGCAGTTCTTC
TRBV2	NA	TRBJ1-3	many	CASRTYSGTIYF	TGTGCCAGCAGGACTTACTCAGGCACCATATATTTT
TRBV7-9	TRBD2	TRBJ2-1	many	CASSLGRVSGRDEQFF	TGTGCCAGCAGCTTAGGGAGAGTGAGCGGGAGGGATGAGCAGTTCTTC
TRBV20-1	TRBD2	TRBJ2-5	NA	CSARKGGGGFGETQYF	TGCAGTGCTAGAAAAGGCGGCGGGGGGTTCGGGGAGACCCAGTACTTC
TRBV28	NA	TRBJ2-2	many	CASSYNTGELFF	TGTGCCAGCAGTTATAACACCGGGGAGCTGTTTTTT
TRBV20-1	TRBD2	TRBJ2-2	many	CSARGVAGGPWSGELFF	TGCAGTGCTAGAGGGGTAGCGGGAGGGCCTTGGAGCGGGGAGCTGTTTTTT
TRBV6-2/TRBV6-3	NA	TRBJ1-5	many	CASTPRREYQPQHF	TGTGCCAGCACCCCCCGTCGGGAATATCAGCCCCAGCATTTT
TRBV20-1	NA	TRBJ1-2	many	CSARDRPTLGYTF	TGCAGTGCTAGAGATAGGCCCACCCTGGGCTACACCTTC
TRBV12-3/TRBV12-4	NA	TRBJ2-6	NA	CASSLGTNVLTF	TGTGCCAGCAGTTTAGGGACCAACGTCCTGACTTTC
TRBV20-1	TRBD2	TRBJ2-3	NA	CSTTRAGGPEDTQYF	TGCAGTACCACCAGGGCGGGAGGGCCCGAAGATACGCAGTATTTT
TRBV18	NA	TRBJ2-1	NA	CASSLYVGNEQFF	TGTGCCAGCTCACTTTACGTAGGGAATGAGCAGTTCTTC
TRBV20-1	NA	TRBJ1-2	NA	CSARDRGVRPYGCTF	TGCAGTGCTAGAGATCGAGGGGTTAGGCCCTATGGCTGCACCTTC
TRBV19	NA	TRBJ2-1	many	CASSRDGEQFF	TGTGCCAGTAGCCGCGACGGTGAGCAGTTCTTC
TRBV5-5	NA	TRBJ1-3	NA	CASSLGPGRSTIYF	TGTGCCAGCAGCCTGGGGCCGGGGAGAAGCACCATATATTTT
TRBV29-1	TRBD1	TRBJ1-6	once	CSAGTGSLNSPLHF	TGCAGCGCCGGGACAGGGAGTCTTAACTCACCCCTCCACTTT
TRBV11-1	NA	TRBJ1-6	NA	CASSSSGTAYNSPLHF	TGTGCCAGCAGCTCCTCCGGGACGGCTTATAATTCACCCCTCCACTTT
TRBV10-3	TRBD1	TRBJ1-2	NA	CAIRAAGQGGSGYTF	TGTGCCATCAGGGCCGCGGGACAGGGGGGTTCTGGCTACACCTTC
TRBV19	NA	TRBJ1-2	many	CASAPGRQLGGYTF	TGTGCCAGTGCTCCGGGACGCCAGCTGGGGGGCTACACCTTC
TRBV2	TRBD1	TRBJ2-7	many	CASSVRTGPYEQYF	TGTGCCAGCAGTGTCCGGACAGGTCCCTACGAGCAGTACTTC
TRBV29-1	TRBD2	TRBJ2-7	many	CSVEWLRGDSYEQYF	TGCAGCGTTGAATGGCTGCGGGGGGATTCCTACGAGCAGTACTTC
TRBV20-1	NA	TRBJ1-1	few	CSARMGGTEAFF	TGCAGTGCTAGGATGGGGGGGACTGAAGCTTTCTTT
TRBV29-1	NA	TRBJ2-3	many	CSVAADTQYF	TGCAGCGTTGCCGCAGATACGCAGTATTTT
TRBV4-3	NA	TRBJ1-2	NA	CASSQEPTLVTGYTF	TGCGCCAGCAGCCAAGAGCCCACCCTCGTTACCGGCTACACCTTC